The clone carrying this TCR beta chain was found once. The data were produced by immunoSEQ multiplex PCR, yet TCRdb's version contains in-frame clones alone and is incomplete. The table lists around 200,000 clones, approximately 95% of them singletons. The data derive from a study of control samples from healthy donors and cancer patients. V lost 7 bases and J 5 bases, leaving 13 bases between the germline ends. CDR3 length: 13 amino acids. Looked up from germline, CDR1 is LNHDA and CDR2 is SQIVND (reference sequence). The clonotype was recovered from a man aged 18 to 35 in good health. The rearrangement joins TRBV19 to TRBJ2-3, with D maybe TRBD2 (6 bases). The material sequenced was blood. The DNA of the CDR3 is TGTGCCAGTATGGTGGCCGGGGGAGATACGCAGTATTTT. Amino acids: CASMVAGGDTQYF.